This T cell receptor (beta chain) is drawn from a study of identical twins. Study-wide findings and caveats: Partly confounded zero-insertion analyses could result from invariant MAIT and iNKT cells. High-abundance cord blood beta clonotypes had fewer insertions; memory repertoires showed none.

The V gene lost 3 bases and the J gene lost 10 bases, with 17 bases spanning the gap. The CDR3 contains 14 residues. Germline CDR1 is SGDLS and CDR2 is YYNGEE. TCRdb itself ran the 5' RACE reads through MiXCR, one entry per CDR3 protein. The sample shows a few hundred thousand distinct CDR3 sequences, roughly an eighth of them seen only once. A note on this clonotype: Its antigen is currently unknown.

In every case, the donor was a healthy Caucasian. The same specimen was also included in a second study, on yellow fever vaccine responses in identical twins. According to that study: As reported, the vaccine T cell response of twins seemed partly convergent and partly personalized.

The J gene is TRBJ2-1, the V gene TRBV9; weak D call: TRBD1 (6 bases). Sequenced sample: CD8+ T cells sorted from blood. This TCR was recovered from a woman younger than 30 in good health. The CDR3 coding sequence is TGTGCCAGCAGCGCAGAAGACTGGACAGAAGAGCAGTTCTTC. Protein: CASSAEDWTEEQFF. Based on the CDR3 plus reference TRBV9 and TRBJ2-1, the full variable domain is DSGVTQTPKHLITATGQRVTLRCSPRSGDLSVYWYQQSLDQGLQFLIQYYNGEERAKGNILERFSAQQFPDLHSELNLSSLELGDSALYFCASSAEDWTEEQFFGPGTRLTVL.